These T cell receptor beta chains were read from a single sample in a study of blood T cell repertoires in COVID-19. TCRdb's table, derived via immunoSEQ multiplex PCR, lists solely in-frame clones and lacks some. The data show hundreds of thousands of clones, approximately 89% seen once. The sample taken for sequencing was PBMCs or T cells enriched from blood (not recorded which). These receptors were obtained from a woman between 40 and 50 years old who had recovered from COVID-19. Each CDR3 is given without its conserved first and last residue. The order of the fields is D gene, V gene, J gene, CDR3 protein. The D gene is left open where the match is weak.

d_call: -
v_call: TRBV28
j_call: TRBJ2-6
cdr3_aa: ASSSQGTRGANVLT

d_call: -
v_call: TRBV6-5
j_call: TRBJ1-1
cdr3_aa: ANTKGAEAF

d_call: TRBD2
v_call: TRBV24-1
j_call: TRBJ2-7
cdr3_aa: ATSDPTSGGNSYEQY

d_call: -
v_call: TRBV2
j_call: TRBJ1-4
cdr3_aa: ASIEEGWANEKLF

d_call: -
v_call: TRBV18
j_call: TRBJ2-7
cdr3_aa: ASSGGYPYEQY

d_call: -
v_call: TRBV29-1
j_call: TRBJ2-2
cdr3_aa: SVAVGGTGELF

d_call: TRBD2
v_call: TRBV2
j_call: TRBJ2-3
cdr3_aa: ASSESGGDTQY

d_call: TRBD1
v_call: TRBV9
j_call: TRBJ2-7
cdr3_aa: ASSHPRDRGDYEQY

d_call: TRBD2
v_call: TRBV4-2
j_call: TRBJ2-3
cdr3_aa: ASSQVSRGRADTQY

d_call: -
v_call: TRBV30
j_call: TRBJ1-1
cdr3_aa: AWSVQGGRTEAF

d_call: -
v_call: TRBV5-1
j_call: TRBJ2-7
cdr3_aa: ASSPDFYEQY